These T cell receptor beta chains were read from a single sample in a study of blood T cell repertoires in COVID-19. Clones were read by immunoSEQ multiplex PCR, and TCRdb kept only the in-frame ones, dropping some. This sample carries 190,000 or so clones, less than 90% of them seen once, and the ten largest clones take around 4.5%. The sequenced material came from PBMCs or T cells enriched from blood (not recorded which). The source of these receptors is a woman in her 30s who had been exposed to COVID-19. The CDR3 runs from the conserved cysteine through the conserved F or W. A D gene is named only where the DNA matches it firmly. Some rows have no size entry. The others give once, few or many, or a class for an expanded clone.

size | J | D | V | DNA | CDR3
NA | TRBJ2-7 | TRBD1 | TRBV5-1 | TGCGCCAGCAGTGGGACAGGGAATTCAGACTACGAGCAGTACTTC | CASSGTGNSDYEQYF
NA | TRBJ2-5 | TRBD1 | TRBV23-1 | TGCGCCAGCAACCCCGGTGAGGACAGGGGTTACCAAGAGACCCAGTACTTC | CASNPGEDRGYQETQYF
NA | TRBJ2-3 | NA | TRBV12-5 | TGTGCTACTTTATCCCCCGGAGATACGCAGTATTTT | CATLSPGDTQYF
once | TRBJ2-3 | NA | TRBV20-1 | TGCAGTGCCCAGGGAGGCGGGCAGTATTTT | CSAQGGGQYF
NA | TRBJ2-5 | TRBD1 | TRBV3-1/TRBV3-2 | TGTGCCAGCAGCCAACAGAAAGCGACAGGGGGCGGGGAGACCCAGTACTTC | CASSQQKATGGGETQYF
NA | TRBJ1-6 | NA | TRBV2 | TGTGCCAGCAGGCGGGGGGCCGCCTATAATTCACCCCTCCACTTT | CASRRGAAYNSPLHF
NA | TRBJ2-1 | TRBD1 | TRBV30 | TGTGCCTGGAGTACGACAGGGAAATCCTACAATGAGCAGTTCTTC | CAWSTTGKSYNEQFF
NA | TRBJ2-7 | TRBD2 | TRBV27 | TGTGCCAGCAGTTTAGCGGGGGGGCGGGTCCACGAGCAGTACTTC | CASSLAGGRVHEQYF
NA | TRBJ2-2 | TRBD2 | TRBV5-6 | TGTGCCAGCAGCTTGGGGTCCCTGGCTCTAGCGGGGGCCACCGGGGAGCTGTTTTTT | CASSLGSLALAGATGELFF
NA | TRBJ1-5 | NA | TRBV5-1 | TGCGCAAGCCGGAGTTCGCCAGGGGATAGCAATCAGCCCCAGCATTTT | CASRSSPGDSNQPQHF
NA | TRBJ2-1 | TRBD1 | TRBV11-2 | TGTGCCAGCAGCAAGGCAGGACAGGGGAGGGGAACCCGTCAGTTCTTC | CASSKAGQGRGTRQFF
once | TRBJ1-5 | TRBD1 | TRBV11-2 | TGTGCCAGCAGCTTAGGGTGGGGGACAGGGGGTCAGCCCCAGCATTTT | CASSLGWGTGGQPQHF
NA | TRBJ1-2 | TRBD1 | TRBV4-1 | TGCGCCAGCAGCCCGGACAGGGCGTCCTATGGCTACACCTTC | CASSPDRASYGYTF
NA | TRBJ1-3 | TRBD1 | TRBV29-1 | TGCAGCGTCGACAGGGTAAACACCATATATTTT | CSVDRVNTIYF
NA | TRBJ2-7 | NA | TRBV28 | TGTGCCAGCAGTCTTATCCCTCGCTACGAGCAGTACTTC | CASSLIPRYEQYF
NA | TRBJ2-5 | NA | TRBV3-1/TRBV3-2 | TGTGCCAGCAGCCAAGAGGGAGCAGGGGTGACCACGGCACGGACCCAGTACTTC | CASSQEGAGVTTARTQYF
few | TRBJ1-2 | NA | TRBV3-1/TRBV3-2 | TGTGCCAGCAGCCAAGATCCGGCAGGGCGGTATGGCTACACCTTC | CASSQDPAGRYGYTF
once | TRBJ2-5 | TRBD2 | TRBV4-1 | TGCGCCAGCAGCCTCATGGGGGTAGCGGGGGAGACCCAGTACTTC | CASSLMGVAGETQYF
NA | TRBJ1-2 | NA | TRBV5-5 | TGTGCCAGCAGCTTGGGCAGCGGGGGCGCCTATGGCTACACCTTC | CASSLGSGGAYGYTF
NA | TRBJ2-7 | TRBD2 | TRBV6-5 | TGTGCCAGCAGTTACATTCGGGGGGGGACGACATACGAGCAGTACTTC | CASSYIRGGTTYEQYF
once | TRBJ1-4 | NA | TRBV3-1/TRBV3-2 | TGTGCCAGCAGCCAAATGAGGGTAGTGGGTGAAAAACTGTTTTTT | CASSQMRVVGEKLFF
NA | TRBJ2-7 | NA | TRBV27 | TGTGCCAGCAGCCAGCTAGGATTACGCTACGAGCAGTACTTC | CASSQLGLRYEQYF
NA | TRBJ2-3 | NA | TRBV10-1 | TGCGCCAGCAGTGATCGGGGGTGGGCGGATACGCAGTATTTT | CASSDRGWADTQYF
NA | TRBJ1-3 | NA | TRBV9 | TGTGCCAGCAGCGTAGGTCAGGGCTGGTCGGGAAACACCATATATTTT | CASSVGQGWSGNTIYF
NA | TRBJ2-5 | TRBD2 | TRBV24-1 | TGTGCCACCAGTGAGACTAGCGGGGGGCCTCAAGAGACCCAGTACTTC | CATSETSGGPQETQYF
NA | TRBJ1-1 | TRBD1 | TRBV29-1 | TGCAGCGTCCTAGAACAGGGGAGAACTGAAGCTTTCTTT | CSVLEQGRTEAFF
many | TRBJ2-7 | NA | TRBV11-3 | TGTGCCAGCAGCTTGGCCGGGGGAGCGCCCTACGAGCAGTACTTC | CASSLAGGAPYEQYF
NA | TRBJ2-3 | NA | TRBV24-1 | TGTGCCGTGTGGGGCGGGGCTAGCACAGATACGCAGTATTTT | CAVWGGASTDTQYF
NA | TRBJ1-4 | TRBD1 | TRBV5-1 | TGCGCCAGCAGCTTGGTAGGGGGCGGCACTAATGAAAAACTGTTTTTT | CASSLVGGGTNEKLFF
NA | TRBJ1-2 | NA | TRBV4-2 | TGTGCCAGCAGCCCGGGGGGTTTCGCGGATGGCTACACCTTC | CASSPGGFADGYTF
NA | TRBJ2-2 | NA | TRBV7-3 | TGTGCCAGCAGCACCGGGGAAGCCGGGGAGCTGTTTTTT | CASSTGEAGELFF
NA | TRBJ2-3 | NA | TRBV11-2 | TGTGCCAGCAGCTTACGGGTCGACTTGCGACTTACCCTACGACGCACGCAGTATTTT | CASSLRVDLRLTLRRTQYF
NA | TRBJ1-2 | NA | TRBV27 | TGTGCCAGCAGTTTTCAGGGGACCGCTGGCTACACCTTC | CASSFQGTAGYTF
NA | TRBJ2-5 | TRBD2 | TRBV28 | TGTGCCAGCAGTTTTGGCGGGGGGGGGAAAGAGACCCAGTACTTC | CASSFGGGGKETQYF
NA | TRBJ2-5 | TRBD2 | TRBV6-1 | TGTGCCAGCAGTGCTTCGAGCGGGGGGTACCAAGAGACCCAGTACTTC | CASSASSGGYQETQYF
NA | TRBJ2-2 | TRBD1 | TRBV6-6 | TGTGCCAGCAGTGACAGGGGCACCGGGGAGCTGTTTTTT | CASSDRGTGELFF
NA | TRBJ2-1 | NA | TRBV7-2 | TGTGCCAGCAGCTCCGACTTCGCCTCCTACAATGAGCAGTTCTTC | CASSSDFASYNEQFF
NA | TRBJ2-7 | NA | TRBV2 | TGTGCCAGTGGACAGAGAAAGGTCAACGAGCAGTACTTC | CASGQRKVNEQYF
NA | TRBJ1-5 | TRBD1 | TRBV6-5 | TGTGCCAGCTTGGGACAGGGGATCAGCAATCAGCCCCAGCATTTT | CASLGQGISNQPQHF
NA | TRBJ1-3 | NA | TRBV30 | TGTGCCTGGAGTGTACAGGCAGGCCTTTTATATTTT | CAWSVQAGLLYF
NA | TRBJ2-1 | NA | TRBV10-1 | TGCGCCAGCAGTGAGTCCCCACCGAGCTCCTACAATGAGCAGTTCTTC | CASSESPPSSYNEQFF
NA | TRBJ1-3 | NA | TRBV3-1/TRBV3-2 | TGTGCCAGCAGCCCCCGGGGAGGGTCTCTCTCTGGAAACACCATATATTTT | CASSPRGGSLSGNTIYF
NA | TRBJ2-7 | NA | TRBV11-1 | TGTGCCAGCAGCTTCGCCGGGGGATCCTACGAGCAGTACTTC | CASSFAGGSYEQYF
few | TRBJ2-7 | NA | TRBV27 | TGTGCCAGCACCCCCGGGACAAACTCCTACGAGCAGTACTTC | CASTPGTNSYEQYF
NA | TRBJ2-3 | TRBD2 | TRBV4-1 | TGCGCCAGCAGCCAAGCGGGGGGGCCGAGGAATACGCAGTATTTT | CASSQAGGPRNTQYF
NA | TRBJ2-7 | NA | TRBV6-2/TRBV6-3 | TGTGCCAGCAGTTACTCGCGCGAGCAGTACTTC | CASSYSREQYF
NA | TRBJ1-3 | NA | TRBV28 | TGTGCCAGCACCCCTTTCTCTGGAAACACCATATATTTT | CASTPFSGNTIYF
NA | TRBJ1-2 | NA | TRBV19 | TGTGCCGCAGCGGGGGGCTTAAACTATGGCTACACCTTC | CAAAGGLNYGYTF
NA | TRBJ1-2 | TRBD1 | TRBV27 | TGTGCCAGCAGTCCGCTCGCGCAACAGGGGCCAAACCTATACGGCTACACCTTC | CASSPLAQQGPNLYGYTF
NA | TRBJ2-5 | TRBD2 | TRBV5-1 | TGCGCCAGCAGCCCGGGACTAGCGGGGGCCGGATATCAAGAGACCCAGTACTTC | CASSPGLAGAGYQETQYF
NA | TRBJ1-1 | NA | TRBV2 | TGTGCCAGCAGTGAAGCCCAGTGGACTGAAGCTTTCTTT | CASSEAQWTEAFF
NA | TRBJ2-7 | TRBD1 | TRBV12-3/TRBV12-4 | TGTGCCAACCAGACAGGGCTCCGCTACGAGCAGTACTTC | CANQTGLRYEQYF
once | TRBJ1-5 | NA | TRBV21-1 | TGTGCCAGCAGCAAAGGAACGGGTCCCCAGCATTTT | CASSKGTGPQHF
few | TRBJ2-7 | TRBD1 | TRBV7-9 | TGTGCCAGCAGATACCCCGGGACAGGGGCCGAGCAGTACTTC | CASRYPGTGAEQYF